The clone carrying this T cell receptor beta chain has ten or more counts. Amplification of TCR beta CDR3 regions used RNA transcripts. HTBI-primed RT-PCR formed the first round, and a multiplex PCR formed the second. TCRdb reprocessed the multiplex PCR reads via MiXCR and lists one record per CDR3 protein. The sample lists a few hundred thousand distinct CDR3 sequences, 15% to 17% seen once, with roughly 7% in the top ten. CDR1 SNHLY and CDR2 FYNNEI come from the germline V gene. The CDR3 loop spans 17 amino acids. Trimming took 7 bases from V and 2 from J; bases not matched to a gene: 6. The sample originates from a study of Graves' ophthalmopathy and Graves' hyperthyroidism.

The material sequenced was peripheral blood. This sequence originates from a woman between 18 and 29 years old with stable Graves' hyperthyroidism. The rearrangement joins TRBV2 to TRBJ2-2; 14 bases agree with TRBD2. The DNA for the CDR3 is TGTGCCAGCACCCCGACTAGCGGGGGGGCTAACACCGGGGAGCTGTTTTTT. Amino acid sequence: CASTPTSGGANTGELFF.